Listed below are T cell receptor beta chains from one sample, sequenced in a study of metastatic and nonmetastatic thyroid tumors. MiXCR re-clonotyped the PCR reads for TCRdb. The sample has some 54,000 clones, under 20% seen once. The specimen was blood. Receptors were obtained from a female donor with papillary thyroid cancer or a benign thyroid nodule (not recorded which). Some clones in this sample may be carry-over from other donors' samples. The CDR3 runs from the conserved cysteine through the conserved F or W. The order of the fields is CDR3 protein, CDR3 DNA, D gene, J gene, V gene, clone size. A D gene is named only where the DNA matches it firmly. Size tells how often a clone was seen (once, few, many) or the class of an expanded clone, and some rows leave it out.

cdr3_aa: CASSQPASQRVNNEQFF
cdr3_nt: TGTGCCAGCAGCCAACCCGCCAGTCAGCGGGTAAACAATGAGCAGTTCTTC
d_call: .
j_call: TRBJ2-1
v_call: TRBV4-2
clone_size: .

cdr3_aa: CASRRDSNEKLFF
cdr3_nt: TGTGCCAGCAGACGGGACAGTAATGAAAAACTGTTTTTT
d_call: TRBD1
j_call: TRBJ1-4
v_call: TRBV6-1
clone_size: many

cdr3_aa: CASSLGGGALTDTQYF
cdr3_nt: TGTGCCAGCAGCTTAGGCGGTGGGGCCCTCACAGATACGCAGTATTTT
d_call: .
j_call: TRBJ2-3
v_call: TRBV11-3
clone_size: many

cdr3_aa: CASTQDRESSRELFF
cdr3_nt: TGTGCCAGCACCCAGGACCGGGAAAGCTCCCGGGAGCTGTTTTTT
d_call: .
j_call: TRBJ2-2
v_call: TRBV28
clone_size: many

cdr3_aa: CASSLGGSSYEQYF
cdr3_nt: TGTGCCAGCAGTTTGGGAGGGTCCTCCTACGAGCAGTACTTC
d_call: TRBD2
j_call: TRBJ2-7
v_call: TRBV28
clone_size: many

cdr3_aa: CASTLTSGGQETQYF
cdr3_nt: TGTGCCAGCACCCTGACTAGCGGGGGGCAAGAGACCCAGTACTTC
d_call: TRBD2
j_call: TRBJ2-5
v_call: TRBV7-2
clone_size: .

cdr3_aa: CATSDALRDQETQYF
cdr3_nt: TGTGCCACCAGTGATGCCTTGAGGGATCAAGAGACCCAGTACTTC
d_call: .
j_call: TRBJ2-5
v_call: TRBV24-1
clone_size: many

cdr3_aa: CASSHTPAGANEQFF
cdr3_nt: TGCGCCAGCAGTCACACCCCGGCAGGGGCAAATGAGCAGTTCTTC
d_call: .
j_call: TRBJ2-1
v_call: TRBV4-1
clone_size: many

cdr3_aa: CASSLLSSGYTGELFF
cdr3_nt: TGTGCCAGCAGCTTATTGTCCAGCGGGTACACCGGGGAGCTGTTTTTT
d_call: .
j_call: TRBJ2-2
v_call: TRBV11-2
clone_size: .

cdr3_aa: CASSSGTSRSSSYNEQFF
cdr3_nt: TGTGCCAGCAGTTCCGGCACTAGCCGGAGCTCCTCCTACAATGAGCAGTTCTTC
d_call: .
j_call: TRBJ2-1
v_call: TRBV6-6
clone_size: few

cdr3_aa: CASSLLQGQYKETQYF
cdr3_nt: TGTGCCAGCAGTTTGTTACAGGGGCAATATAAAGAGACCCAGTACTTC
d_call: TRBD1
j_call: TRBJ2-5
v_call: TRBV27
clone_size: .

cdr3_aa: CASSLSIAGEGASTDTQYF
cdr3_nt: TGTGCCAGCAGCTTATCGATAGCGGGAGAGGGTGCTAGCACAGATACGCAGTATTTT
d_call: TRBD2
j_call: TRBJ2-3
v_call: TRBV7-2
clone_size: many

cdr3_aa: CSARSYGRSSYEQYF
cdr3_nt: TGCAGTGCTAGAAGCTACGGGCGTAGCTCCTACGAGCAGTACTTC
d_call: .
j_call: TRBJ2-7
v_call: TRBV20-1
clone_size: .

cdr3_aa: CASRRDYGYNF
cdr3_nt: TGTGCCAGCAGAAGAGATTATGGCTACAACTTC
d_call: .
j_call: TRBJ1-2
v_call: TRBV12-3/TRBV12-4
clone_size: .

cdr3_aa: CASSILGGEGNTIYF
cdr3_nt: TGTGCCAGTAGTATTCTTGGGGGCGAGGGAAACACAATATATTTT
d_call: .
j_call: TRBJ1-3
v_call: TRBV19
clone_size: few

cdr3_aa: CASSISGQHQPQHF
cdr3_nt: TGTGCCAGTAGTATCAGCGGTCAACATCAGCCCCAGCATTTT
d_call: .
j_call: TRBJ1-5
v_call: TRBV19
clone_size: many

cdr3_aa: CASSLMRTQETQYF
cdr3_nt: TGTGCCAGCAGCCTCATGCGGACTCAAGAGACCCAGTACTTC
d_call: .
j_call: TRBJ2-5
v_call: TRBV7-6
clone_size: many

cdr3_aa: CAWSVRGWGQPQHF
cdr3_nt: TGTGCCTGGAGTGTACGCGGGTGGGGACAGCCCCAGCATTTT
d_call: .
j_call: TRBJ1-5
v_call: TRBV30
clone_size: many

cdr3_aa: CATSDFDRDRRVYNSPLHF
cdr3_nt: TGTGCCACCAGTGATTTCGACCGGGACAGGAGGGTCTATAATTCACCCCTCCACTTT
d_call: TRBD1
j_call: TRBJ1-6
v_call: TRBV24-1
clone_size: many

cdr3_aa: CASSEQITDTQYF
cdr3_nt: TGCGCCAGCAGTGAACAGATCACAGATACGCAGTATTTT
d_call: .
j_call: TRBJ2-3
v_call: TRBV10-2
clone_size: .

cdr3_aa: CASSETEGSWETQYF
cdr3_nt: TGTGCCAGCAGCGAAACAGAAGGGAGTTGGGAGACCCAGTACTTC
d_call: .
j_call: TRBJ2-5
v_call: TRBV9
clone_size: many

cdr3_aa: CSARAGLAGTSSASGANVLTF
cdr3_nt: TGCAGTGCTAGAGCTGGACTAGCGGGAACAAGTTCGGCCTCTGGGGCCAACGTCCTGACTTTC
d_call: TRBD2
j_call: TRBJ2-6
v_call: TRBV20-1
clone_size: many

cdr3_aa: CASSSQQGGSYNEQFF
cdr3_nt: TGTGCCAGCAGCTCCCAACAGGGGGGGTCCTACAATGAGCAGTTCTTC
d_call: .
j_call: TRBJ2-1
v_call: TRBV28
clone_size: many

cdr3_aa: CASSVGQGNEKLFF
cdr3_nt: TGCGCCAGCAGTGTAGGGCAGGGGAATGAAAAACTGTTTTTT
d_call: .
j_call: TRBJ1-4
v_call: TRBV10-2
clone_size: many

cdr3_aa: CASSWTGAWETQYF
cdr3_nt: TGTGCCAGCAGCTGGACAGGGGCCTGGGAGACCCAGTACTTC
d_call: TRBD1
j_call: TRBJ2-5
v_call: TRBV5-5
clone_size: many

cdr3_aa: CASSLEDPSYTF
cdr3_nt: TGTGCCAGCAGCTTAGAGGACCCATCCTACACCTTC
d_call: .
j_call: TRBJ1-2
v_call: TRBV7-9
clone_size: many

cdr3_aa: CSAPGGGYEQYF
cdr3_nt: TGCAGTGCACCAGGGGGCGGGTACGAGCAGTACTTC
d_call: TRBD1
j_call: TRBJ2-7
v_call: TRBV20-1
clone_size: many

cdr3_aa: CASSFTRQGHSPLHF
cdr3_nt: TGTGCCAGCAGTTTTACGAGACAGGGGCATTCACCCCTCCACTTT
d_call: TRBD1
j_call: TRBJ1-6
v_call: TRBV12-3/TRBV12-4
clone_size: few

cdr3_aa: CAWCQRSGNTIYF
cdr3_nt: TGTGCCTGGTGTCAGAGATCTGGAAACACCATATATTTT
d_call: .
j_call: TRBJ1-3
v_call: TRBV30
clone_size: .

cdr3_aa: CASSRDRVNEQYF
cdr3_nt: TGTGCCAGCAGCCGGGACAGGGTGAACGAGCAGTACTTC
d_call: TRBD1
j_call: TRBJ2-7
v_call: TRBV6-1
clone_size: .

cdr3_aa: CASSFPEGPYNEQFF
cdr3_nt: TGTGCCAGCAGCTTCCCGGAGGGCCCCTACAATGAGCAGTTCTTC
d_call: .
j_call: TRBJ2-1
v_call: TRBV11-2
clone_size: many

cdr3_aa: CASNRQGSYQETQYF
cdr3_nt: TGTGCCAGCAACCGACAGGGCAGTTACCAAGAGACCCAGTACTTC
d_call: TRBD1
j_call: TRBJ2-5
v_call: TRBV6-2/TRBV6-3
clone_size: many

cdr3_aa: CASSDPGANVLTF
cdr3_nt: TGTGCCAGCAGCGATCCCGGTGCCAACGTCCTGACTTTC
d_call: .
j_call: TRBJ2-6
v_call: TRBV9
clone_size: few